The text below deals with one TCR beta chain. Its antigen is still unknown. The CDR3 consists of 15 residues. Germline loops: CDR1 MDHEN, CDR2 SYDVKM. The junction had 9 bases not matched to a gene; V was cut back by 4 bases and J by 6 bases. The sample comes from a study of cytomegalovirus exposure and HLA in healthy donors. Whole-study results and caveats: Sequence variants that were highly shared formed a cluster that was likely a sequencing artifact. In vitro data verified a few CMV-associated chains as specific for CMV antigens.

It was with 60 Vbeta and 13 Jbeta primers that the PCR ran. Clones were sequenced by immunoSEQ multiplex PCR, and TCRdb holds only the in-frame ones, with some missing. The sample lists about 87,000 clones, around 68% seen once, with approximately 20% in the top ten. This clonotype was sampled from a man aged 30 to 45 in good health and CMV-seropositive. Specimen: PBMCs. The chain joins TRBV28 to TRBJ2-5, with 9 bases fitting TRBD1. CDR3 sequence (DNA): TGTGCCAGCAGTTCCGTCTCACAGGGGGCAAAGACCCAGTACTTC. It encodes CASSSVSQGAKTQYF.